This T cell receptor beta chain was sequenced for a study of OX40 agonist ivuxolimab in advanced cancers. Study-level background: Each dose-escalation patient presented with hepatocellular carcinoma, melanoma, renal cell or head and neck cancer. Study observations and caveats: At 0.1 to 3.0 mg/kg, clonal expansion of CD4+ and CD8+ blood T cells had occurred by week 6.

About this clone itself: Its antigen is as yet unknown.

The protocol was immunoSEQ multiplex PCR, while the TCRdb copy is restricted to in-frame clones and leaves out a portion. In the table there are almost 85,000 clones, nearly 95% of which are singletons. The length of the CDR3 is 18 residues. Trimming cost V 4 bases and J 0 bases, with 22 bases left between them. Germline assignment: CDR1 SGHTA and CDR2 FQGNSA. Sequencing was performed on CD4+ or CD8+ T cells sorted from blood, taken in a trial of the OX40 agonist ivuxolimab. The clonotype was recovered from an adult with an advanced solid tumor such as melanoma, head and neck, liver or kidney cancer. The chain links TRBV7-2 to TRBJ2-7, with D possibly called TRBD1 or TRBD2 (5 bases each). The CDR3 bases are TGTGCCAGCAGCTGGGGGACGACACTTCTAGTCAGCTCCTACGAGCAGTACTTC. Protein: CASSWGTTLLVSSYEQYF.